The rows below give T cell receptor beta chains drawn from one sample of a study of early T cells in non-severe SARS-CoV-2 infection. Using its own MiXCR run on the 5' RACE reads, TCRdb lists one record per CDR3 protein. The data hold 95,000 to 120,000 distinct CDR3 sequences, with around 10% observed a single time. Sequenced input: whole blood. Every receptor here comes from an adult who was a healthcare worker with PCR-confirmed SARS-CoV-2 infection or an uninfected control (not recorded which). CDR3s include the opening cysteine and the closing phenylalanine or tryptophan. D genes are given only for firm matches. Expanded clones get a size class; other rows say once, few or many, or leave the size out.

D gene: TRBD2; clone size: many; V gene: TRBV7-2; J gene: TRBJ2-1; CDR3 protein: CASSLSSGPYNEQFF; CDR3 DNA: TGTGCCAGCAGCTTATCTAGCGGTCCCTACAATGAGCAGTTCTTC
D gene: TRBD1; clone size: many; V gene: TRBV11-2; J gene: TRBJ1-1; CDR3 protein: CASSTDRVGTEAFF; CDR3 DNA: TGTGCCAGCAGCACGGACAGGGTGGGAACTGAAGCTTTCTTT
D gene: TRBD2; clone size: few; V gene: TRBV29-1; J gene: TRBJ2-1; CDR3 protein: CSVAVTSGSRLF; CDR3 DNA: TGCAGCGTTGCCGTGACTAGCGGGAGTAGGCTCTTC
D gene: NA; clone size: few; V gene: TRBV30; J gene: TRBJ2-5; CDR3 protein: CAWSVRRETQYF; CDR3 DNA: TGTGCCTGGAGTGTACGACGGGAGACCCAGTACTTC
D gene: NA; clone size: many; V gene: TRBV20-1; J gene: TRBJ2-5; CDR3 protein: CSARGEARRGETQYF; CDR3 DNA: TGCAGTGCTAGAGGGGAGGCGCGGAGGGGAGAGACCCAGTACTTC
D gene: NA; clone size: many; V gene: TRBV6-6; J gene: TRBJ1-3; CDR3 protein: CASSYSTGRSSGNTIYF; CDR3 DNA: TGTGCCAGCAGTTACTCAACGGGACGGAGCTCTGGAAACACCATATATTTT
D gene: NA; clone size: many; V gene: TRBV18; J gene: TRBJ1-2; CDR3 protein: CASSPRQRQSYTF; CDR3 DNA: TGTGCCAGCTCACCAAGGCAGAGACAGAGCTACACCTTC
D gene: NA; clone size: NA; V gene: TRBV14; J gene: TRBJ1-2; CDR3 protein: CASSQDPFIGGYTF; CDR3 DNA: TGTGCCAGCAGCCAAGATCCATTCATCGGGGGCTACACCTTC
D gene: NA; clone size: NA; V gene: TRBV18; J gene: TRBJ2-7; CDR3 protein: CASSPLASSSYEQYF; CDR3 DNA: TGTGCCAGCTCACCGCTAGCGTCGAGCTCCTACGAGCAGTACTTC
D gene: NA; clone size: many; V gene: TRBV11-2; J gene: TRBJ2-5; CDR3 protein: CASSSGTNEETQYF; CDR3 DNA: TGTGCCAGCAGCTCCGGGACAAATGAAGAGACCCAGTACTTC
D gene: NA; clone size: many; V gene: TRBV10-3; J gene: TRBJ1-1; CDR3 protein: CAISVERAHTEAFF; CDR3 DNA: TGTGCCATCAGTGTTGAGCGGGCCCACACTGAAGCTTTCTTT
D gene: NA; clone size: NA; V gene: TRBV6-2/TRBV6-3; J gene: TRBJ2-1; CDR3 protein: CASSYSASQFF; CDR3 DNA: TGTGCCAGCAGTTACTCGGCGTCGCAGTTCTTC
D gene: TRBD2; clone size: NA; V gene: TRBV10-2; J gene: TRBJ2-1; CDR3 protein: CASSETSGGLYNEQFF; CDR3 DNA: TGCGCCAGCAGTGAGACAAGCGGGGGCCTCTACAATGAGCAGTTCTTC
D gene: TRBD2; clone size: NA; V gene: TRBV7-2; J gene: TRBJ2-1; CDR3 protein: CASSLVGTSIMGRNEQFF; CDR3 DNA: TGTGCCAGCAGCTTAGTTGGGACTAGCATTATGGGTAGGAATGAGCAGTTCTTC
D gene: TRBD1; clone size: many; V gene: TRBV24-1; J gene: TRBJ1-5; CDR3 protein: CATASTQQGNNQPQHF; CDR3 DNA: TGTGCCACCGCAAGTACCCAACAGGGGAACAATCAGCCCCAGCATTTT
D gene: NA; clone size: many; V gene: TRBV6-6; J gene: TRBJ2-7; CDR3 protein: CASSLGLHSYEQYF; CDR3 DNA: TGTGCCAGCAGTCTCGGGCTACACTCCTACGAGCAGTACTTC
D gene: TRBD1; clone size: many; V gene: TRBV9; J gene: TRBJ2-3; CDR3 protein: CASSAGQTSTDTQYF; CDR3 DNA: TGTGCCAGCAGCGCGGGACAGACCAGCACAGATACGCAGTATTTT
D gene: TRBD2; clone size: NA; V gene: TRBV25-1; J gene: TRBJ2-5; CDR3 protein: CASSGSGTQETQYF; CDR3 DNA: TGTGCCAGCAGTGGTAGCGGGACGCAAGAGACCCAGTACTTC
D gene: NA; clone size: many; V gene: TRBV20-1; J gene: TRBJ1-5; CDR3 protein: CSAARRGDSNQPQHF; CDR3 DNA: TGCAGTGCTGCCCGGAGAGGTGATAGCAATCAGCCCCAGCATTTT
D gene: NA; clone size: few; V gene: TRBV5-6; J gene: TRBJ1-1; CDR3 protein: CASSFAGPTEAFF; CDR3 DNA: TGTGCCAGCAGCTTCGCAGGGCCCACTGAAGCTTTCTTT
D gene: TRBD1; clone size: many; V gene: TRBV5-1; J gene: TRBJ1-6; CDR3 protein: CASSTRQGYSPLHF; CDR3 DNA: TGCGCCAGCAGCACCCGACAGGGATATTCACCCCTCCACTTT
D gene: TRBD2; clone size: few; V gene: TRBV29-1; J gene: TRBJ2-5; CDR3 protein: CSHSASGRGETQYF; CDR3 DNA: TGCAGCCACTCCGCTAGCGGACGAGGAGAGACCCAGTACTTC
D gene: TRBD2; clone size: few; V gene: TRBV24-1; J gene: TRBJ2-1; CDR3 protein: CATSVLAGHEQFF; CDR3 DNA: TGTGCCACCAGTGTACTAGCGGGCCATGAGCAGTTCTTC
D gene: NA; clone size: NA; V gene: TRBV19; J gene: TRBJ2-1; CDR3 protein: CASSSTAGEQFF; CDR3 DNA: TGTGCCAGTAGTTCAACCGCCGGGGAGCAGTTCTTC
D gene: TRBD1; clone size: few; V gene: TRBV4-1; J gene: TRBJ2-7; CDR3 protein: CASSHTDRGPSYEQYF; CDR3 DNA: TGCGCCAGCAGCCATACCGACAGGGGACCCTCCTACGAGCAGTACTTC
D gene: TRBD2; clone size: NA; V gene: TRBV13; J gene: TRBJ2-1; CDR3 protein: CASSFLAGGSQVYRNLNEQFF; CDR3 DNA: TGTGCCAGCAGCTTCCTAGCGGGAGGGTCACAGGTGTATAGGAATCTTAATGAGCAGTTCTTC
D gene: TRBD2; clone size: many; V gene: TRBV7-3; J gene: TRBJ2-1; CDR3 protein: CASSLSGRPNNEQFF; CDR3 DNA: TGTGCCAGCAGCTTAAGCGGGAGGCCCAACAATGAGCAGTTCTTC
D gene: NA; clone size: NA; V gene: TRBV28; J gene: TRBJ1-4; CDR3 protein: CASSLRGAANEKLFF; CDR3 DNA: TGTGCCAGCAGTCTGAGGGGGGCGGCTAATGAAAAACTGTTTTTT
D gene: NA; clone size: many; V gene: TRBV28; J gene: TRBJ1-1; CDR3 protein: CASSQLNTEAFF; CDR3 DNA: TGTGCCAGCAGCCAACTGAACACTGAAGCTTTCTTT
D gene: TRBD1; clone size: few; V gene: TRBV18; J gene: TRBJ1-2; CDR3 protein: CASSPPGQGLTTRGYTF; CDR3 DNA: TGTGCCAGCTCACCACCGGGACAGGGCCTCACAACGCGTGGCTACACCTTC
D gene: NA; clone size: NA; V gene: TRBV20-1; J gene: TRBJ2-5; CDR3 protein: CSALSLLAGETQYF; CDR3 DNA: TGCAGTGCTCTAAGCCTACTAGCTGGAGAGACCCAGTACTTC
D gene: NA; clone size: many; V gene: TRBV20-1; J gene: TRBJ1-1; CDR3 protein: CSARGPNTEAFF; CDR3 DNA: TGCAGTGCTAGAGGTCCGAACACTGAAGCTTTCTTT
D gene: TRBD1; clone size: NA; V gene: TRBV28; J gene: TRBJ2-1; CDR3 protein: CASTPSGTGSYNEQFF; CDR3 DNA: TGTGCCAGCACCCCCTCTGGGACAGGGTCCTACAATGAGCAGTTCTTC
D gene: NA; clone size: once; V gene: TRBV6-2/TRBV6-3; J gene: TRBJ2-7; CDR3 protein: CASSYAGPYEQYF; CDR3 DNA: TGTGCCAGCAGTTACGCGGGGCCGTACGAGCAGTACTTC
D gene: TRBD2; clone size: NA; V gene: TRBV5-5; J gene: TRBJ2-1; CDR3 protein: CASSPRASGINEQFF; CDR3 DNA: TGTGCCAGCAGCCCCCGGGCTAGCGGGATAAATGAGCAGTTCTTC
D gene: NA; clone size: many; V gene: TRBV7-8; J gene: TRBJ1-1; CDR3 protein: CASSSKTALMNTEAFF; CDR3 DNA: TGTGCCAGCAGCTCCAAGACAGCCCTTATGAACACTGAAGCTTTCTTT
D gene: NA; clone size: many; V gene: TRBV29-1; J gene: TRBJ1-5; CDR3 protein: CSVGGGRDQPQHF; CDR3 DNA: TGCAGCGTGGGGGGAGGGCGCGATCAGCCCCAGCATTTT
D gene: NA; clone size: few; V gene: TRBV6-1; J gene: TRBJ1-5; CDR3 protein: CASSEWGTGQPQHF; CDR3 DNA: TGTGCCAGCAGTGAGTGGGGGACTGGTCAGCCCCAGCATTTT
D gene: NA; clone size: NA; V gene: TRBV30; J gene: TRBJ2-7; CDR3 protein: CAWQPARPFYEQYF; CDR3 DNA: TGTGCCTGGCAGCCAGCTCGTCCTTTTTACGAGCAGTACTTC
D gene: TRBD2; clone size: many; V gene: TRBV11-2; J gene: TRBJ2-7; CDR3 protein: CASALSGTSGTRSYEQYF; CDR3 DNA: TGTGCCAGCGCTCTCTCCGGGACTAGCGGGACTCGCTCCTACGAGCAGTACTTC
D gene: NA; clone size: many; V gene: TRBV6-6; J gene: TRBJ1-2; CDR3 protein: CASSYSAGGDYGYTF; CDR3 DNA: TGTGCCAGCAGTTACTCGGCAGGCGGCGACTATGGCTACACCTTC
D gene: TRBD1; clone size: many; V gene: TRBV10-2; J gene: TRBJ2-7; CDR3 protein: CASRETGNNEQYF; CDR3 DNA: TGCGCCAGCAGGGAGACAGGGAATAACGAGCAGTACTTC
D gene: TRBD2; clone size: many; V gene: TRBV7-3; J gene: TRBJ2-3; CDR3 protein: CASSLRPPTSGAPDTQYF; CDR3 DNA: TGTGCCAGCAGCTTAAGGCCCCCTACTAGCGGGGCCCCAGATACGCAGTATTTT
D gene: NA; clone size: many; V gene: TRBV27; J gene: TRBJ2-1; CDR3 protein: CASSPWSTISYNEQFF; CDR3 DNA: TGTGCCAGCAGTCCCTGGTCGACTATTTCCTACAATGAGCAGTTCTTC
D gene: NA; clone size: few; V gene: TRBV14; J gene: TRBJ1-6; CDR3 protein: CASSQARGLNSPLHF; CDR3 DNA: TGTGCCAGCAGCCAAGCCCGAGGCCTTAATTCACCCCTCCACTTT
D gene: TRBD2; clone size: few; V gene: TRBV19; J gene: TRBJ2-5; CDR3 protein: CASSIAAPGLATHQETQYF; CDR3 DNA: TGTGCCAGTAGTATAGCTGCCCCGGGACTAGCTACCCACCAAGAGACCCAGTACTTC
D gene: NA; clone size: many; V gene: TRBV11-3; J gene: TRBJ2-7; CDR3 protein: CASSLDRTDGHEQYF; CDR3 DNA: TGTGCCAGCAGCTTGGATCGGACCGACGGACACGAGCAGTACTTC
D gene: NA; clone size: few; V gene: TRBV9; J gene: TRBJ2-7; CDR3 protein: CASSVKGPSSPGEQYF; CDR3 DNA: TGTGCCAGCAGCGTAAAGGGGCCGTCCAGTCCTGGGGAGCAGTACTTC
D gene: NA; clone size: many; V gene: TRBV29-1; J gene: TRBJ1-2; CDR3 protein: CSVEAGANYGYTF; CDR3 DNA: TGCAGCGTTGAGGCAGGGGCTAACTATGGCTACACCTTC
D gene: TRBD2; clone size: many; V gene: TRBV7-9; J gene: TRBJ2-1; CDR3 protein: CASSLWGGRNEQFF; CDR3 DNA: TGTGCCAGCAGCTTGTGGGGGGGGAGAAATGAGCAGTTCTTC
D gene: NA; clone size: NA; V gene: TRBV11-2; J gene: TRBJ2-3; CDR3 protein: CASSVEPGTDTQYF; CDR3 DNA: TGTGCCAGCAGCGTAGAGCCTGGGACAGATACGCAGTATTTT